This T cell receptor (beta chain) appears in the sequencing data of a study of shared clonotypes between healthy human individuals. Study at large: For every donor, three CD4 naive, three CD4 memory, two CD8 naive and one CD8 memory plates were used. Points from the study as a whole: Naive subsets generally exceeded memory subsets in estimated richness. Shared clonotypes: approximately 4.5% naive CD4, under 4% naive CD8, 2.3% memory CD4, over 0.3% memory CD8. Apart from blood, nothing was sampled; tissue repertoires likely differ.

The naive CD8 subset, CD45RO-negative cells positively selected for CCR7, excluded terminally differentiated effector memory CD45RA+ cells. In regard to this clone: The target antigen is unknown.

Generated by immunoSEQ multiplex PCR, the TCRdb table keeps only in-frame clones and is missing some. There are around 640,000 clones in the sample; approximately 96% occur only once, and roughly 0.1% lies in the top ten. The specimen was naive CD8+ T cells sorted from blood. The receptor was isolated from a woman younger than 45 in good health.

The DNA for the CDR3 is TGTGCCAGCAGCGGGGGGGACAGGTATGGCTACACCTTC. It specifies CASSGGDRYGYTF. The chain joins TRBV9 to TRBJ1-2; 8 bases align to TRBD1. With 3 bases clipped from V and 5 bases from J, the junction kept 3 bases outside the gene matches. The CDR3 sequence is 13 residues long. Germline V gives CDR1 SGDLS, CDR2 YYNGEE.